This T cell receptor beta chain was sequenced during a study of T cells in women clearing cervical HPV infection. General observations from the study: Unknown T-cell numbers per sample may underlie the richness differences.

Method: immunoSEQ multiplex PCR; TCRdb's copy keeps in-frame clones and lacks some. The repertoire table contains 15,000 to 20,000 clones. Cervical HPV DNA detected by MY09/MY11 PCR, typed by dot-blot. The germline CDR1 and CDR2 sequences are SGHVS and FQNEAQ. The CDR3 runs 15 residues. Worth noting for this clone: Its antigen is not identified. Read data end 3 residues before the CDR3 end; the end is taken from the germline J gene.

The material sequenced was blood buffy coat. This TCR was sampled from a woman between 18 and 75 years old with a cervical HPV16 infection that either progressed to CIN3+ or cleared (not recorded which). V and J are TRBV7-8 and TRBJ1-2; no firm D call. The sequenced part of the CDR3 DNA is TGTGCCAGCAGCTTAGTCGGGGATGGCTACAATGAC. Translation: CASSLVGDGYND. The entire CDR3 protein is CASSLVGDGYNDYTF.